The 30 T cell receptor beta chains in this list originate from one sample, sequenced in a study of T cell responses to AZD1222 COVID-19 vaccine. Sequenced by immunoSEQ multiplex PCR; TCRdb stores in-frame clones only, minus some. Counted here are approximately 100,000 clones, around 83% occurring once; the ten biggest clones make up 1.4%. Sample: peripheral blood, taken on day 0 of AZD1222 vaccination. These receptor sequences come from an adult in good health.

V is TRBV7-2 and J is TRBJ2-5; possible D gene TRBD1, 6 bases. Trimming took off 8 bases at V and 2 bases at J, with 15 bases between the two ends. The CDR3 extends over 14 amino acids. The germline CDR1 and CDR2 sequences are SGHTA and FQGNSA. The CDR3 reads CASCSQRGQETQYF. The DNA for the CDR3 is TGTGCCAGCTGCAGTCAGAGGGGGCAAGAGACCCAGTACTTC. The full variable domain, rest sourced from reference TRBV7-2 and TRBJ2-5, is GAGVSQSPSNKVTEKGKDVELRCDPISGHTALYWYRQSLGQGLEFLIYFQGNSAPDKSGLPSDRFSAERTGGSVSTLTIQRTQQEDSAVYLCASCSQRGQETQYFGPGTRLLVL.

This rearrangement joins TRBV6-6 to TRBJ2-2; D gene ambiguous. CDR1 is MNHNY and CDR2 is SVGAGI in the germline V gene (reference sequence). The V end was cut by 8 bases, the J end by 3 bases, with 7 bases between. CDR3 length: 12 residues. This CDR3 is CASLKDTGELFF. The CDR3 region has the DNA TGTGCCAGCCTCAAGGACACCGGGGAGCTGTTTTTT.

This rearrangement joins TRBV27 to TRBJ1-2, with D hard to call. V dropped 4 bases and J dropped 3 bases, with 18 bases sitting between them. CDR3 size: 16 residues. CDR1 MNHEY and CDR2 SMNVEV come from the germline V gene (reference sequence). The CDR3 DNA reads TGTGCCAGCAGTTCCGAACGGACGGCTGGGGACTATGGCTACACCTTC. It translates to CASSSERTAGDYGYTF.

The chain joins TRBV7-8 to TRBJ1-3; 9 bases agree with TRBD1. V shed 5 bases, J shed 4 bases, and the junction held 9 bases outside the gene matches. Germline V gene sequence: CDR1 SGHVS, CDR2 FQNEAQ. CDR3 length: 16 residues. In DNA, the CDR3 is TGTGCCAGCAGCGCAGGACAGGGGCCCTCGGGAAACACCATATATTTT. The encoded protein is CASSAGQGPSGNTIYF.

This chain connects TRBV28 to TRBJ2-7; D remains unclear. The V and J ends lost 0 bases and 6 bases respectively, with 6 bases between them. Germline CDR1 MDHEN, CDR2 SYDVKM. The CDR3 sequence is 12 residues long. Here the CDR3 DNA reads TGTGCCAGCAGTTTATGGGCTAGCGAGCAGTACTTC. This encodes CASSLWASEQYF.

The CDR3 sequence is CASNSGRAYEQYF. Written as DNA, the CDR3 is TGTGCCAGCAATAGCGGGAGGGCATACGAGCAGTACTTC. The chain is built from TRBV2 and TRBJ2-7, with 11 bases lining up with TRBD2. Per the germline V gene, CDR1 is SNHLY and CDR2 is FYNNEI. The CDR3 has 13 residues. V lost 7 bases and J lost 4; bases outside the gene matches: 3. The variable domain in full, completed from reference TRBV2 and TRBJ2-7, reads EPEVTQTPSHQVTQMGQEVILRCVPISNHLYFYWYRQILGQKVEFLVSFYNNEISEKSEIFDDQFSVERPDGSNFTLKIRSTKLEDSAMYFCASNSGRAYEQYFGPGTRLTVT.

The chain combines TRBV7-6 with TRBJ1-6; no clear D. Germline values: CDR1 SGHVS, CDR2 FNYEAQ. The CDR3 extends over 15 amino acids. The V and J ends lost 1 base and 4 bases respectively, with 8 bases between them. In DNA, the CDR3 is TGTGCCAGCAGCTTAGGCAGGCCTTATAATTCACCCCTCCACTTT. As protein: CASSLGRPYNSPLHF.

The chain joins TRBV9 to TRBJ1-1, with a weak D call TRBD1 (5 bases). Per germline, CDR1 SGDLS and CDR2 YYNGEE. The V gene lost 3 bases and the J gene lost 6 bases, with 21 bases spanning the gap. The CDR3 is 16 amino acids. The CDR3 DNA follows: TGTGCCAGCAGCGATAGACAGACTACCCTGGGGGCTGAAGCTTTCTTT. Protein sequence: CASSDRQTTLGAEAFF.

The V gene is TRBV7-8, the J gene TRBJ1-2; D unresolved. CDR3 length: 14 residues. V lost 1 base and J 5 bases, leaving 11 bases between the germline ends. Germline V gene sequence: CDR1 SGHVS, CDR2 FQNEAQ. The CDR3 is CASSLEPRTYGYTF. Written as DNA, the CDR3 is TGTGCCAGCAGCTTAGAGCCTAGGACTTATGGCTACACCTTC.

CDR3 in DNA: TGTGCCAGCAGTTTAGGAGGGGGCTCGTACTTC. Amino acid sequence: CASSLGGGSYF. J is TRBJ2-7 and V is TRBV12-3 or TRBV12-4, with 7 positions matching TRBD1. Trimming removed 1 base from V and 12 bases from J; junction bases left unmatched: 3. CDR3 size: 11 residues.

This chain connects TRBV5-4 to TRBJ2-2, with TRBD2 matching over 13 bases. Germline V gene lookup returns CDR1 SGHNT and CDR2 YYREEE (reference sequence). V dropped 3 bases and J dropped 4; count of bases not matched to a gene: 9. CDR3 length equals 18 residues. CDR3 DNA: TGTGCCAGCAGCTCAGCGGCACTAGCGGGAGGGCCCACCGGGGAGCTGTTTTTT. It specifies CASSSAALAGGPTGELFF.

The chain's CDR3 is CASPLLLAGVNEQFF. CDR3 bases: TGCGCCAGCCCCCTGTTGCTAGCGGGTGTCAATGAGCAGTTCTTC. This rearrangement joins TRBV10-1 to TRBJ2-1, with 8 bases lining up with TRBD2. This CDR3 comprises 15 residues. The germline gives CDR1 WNHNN, CDR2 SYGVQD (reference sequence). Trimming at V came to 8 bases and at J to 6 bases, leaving 12 bases not matched to a gene.

This clone was seen once. The genes are TRBV6-6 and TRBJ2-7, with D hard to call. This CDR3 is built from 15 residues. Germline V gene sequence: CDR1 MNHNY, CDR2 SVGAGI (reference sequence). The V and J ends lost 7 bases and 0 bases respectively, with 16 bases between them. The CDR3 here is CASKPHGRSSYEQYF. The CDR3 DNA is TGTGCCAGCAAACCGCATGGGCGGAGCTCCTACGAGCAGTACTTC.

V and J are TRBV4-3 and TRBJ2-1; no firm D call. The CDR3 is 13 amino acids. Germline loops: CDR1 LGHNA, CDR2 YSLEER. The V end lost 1 base, the J end lost 6 bases, and 7 bases lay between the germline ends. The CDR3 spells CASSQVAANEQFF. The CDR3, as DNA: TGCGCCAGCAGCCAAGTGGCAGCCAATGAGCAGTTCTTC.

This clone came up once. CDR3 residues: CAWSPGDTGGSPLHF. CDR3 sequence (DNA): TGTGCCTGGTCACCCGGGGACACCGGCGGTTCACCCCTCCACTTT. This chain connects TRBV30 to TRBJ1-6; D is possibly TRBD1 (6 bases). CDR1 and CDR2 from the germline V gene are GTSNPN and SVGIG (reference sequence). The V end was cut by 5 bases, the J end by 9 bases, with 20 bases between. This CDR3 spans 15 amino acids. Using reference TRBV30 and TRBJ1-6 for the parts outside the CDR3, the full variable domain is SQTIHQWPATLVQPVGSPLSLECTVEGTSNPNLYWYRQAAGRGLQLLFYSVGIGQISSEVPQNLSASRPQDRQFILSSKKLLLSDSGFYLCAWSPGDTGGSPLHFGNGTRLTVT.

The V gene is TRBV19, the J gene TRBJ2-2; TRBD1 matches at 8 bases. The CDR3 has 16 amino acids. The V segment lost 7 bases and the J segment 5 bases; nucleotides outside the gene matches: 12. The germline gives CDR1 LNHDA, CDR2 SQIVND (reference sequence). As DNA, the CDR3 is TGTGCCAGTACCTCTATTCAGGGGGCCGGGACCGGGGAGCTGTTTTTT. Translation: CASTSIQGAGTGELFF.

The gene calls are TRBV29-1 and TRBJ2-6; tentatively, D is TRBD1 or TRBD2 (5 bases each). This CDR3 region has 17 residues. Per germline, CDR1 SQVTM and CDR2 ANQGSEA. Trimming took 7 bases from V and 0 from J, leaving 19 bases between them. CDR3 nucleotides: TGCAGCGCTAGATGGGACCGCCACCCCTCTGGGGCCAACGTCCTGACTTTC. Translation: CSARWDRHPSGANVLTF.

V and J are TRBV25-1 and TRBJ1-6; D not certain. The V end was cut by 0 bases, the J end by 7 bases, with 7 bases between. Germline lookup yields CDR1 MGHDK and CDR2 SYGVNS. This CDR3 has 14 amino acids. CDR3 loop: CASSEYIQNSPLHF. CDR3 nucleotide sequence: TGTGCCAGCAGTGAATATATCCAAAATTCACCCCTCCACTTT.

In this sample, this clone turned up a few times. The chain has TRBV9 and TRBJ1-5, with no clear D. The germline gives CDR1 SGDLS, CDR2 YYNGEE. Trimming removed 3 bases from V and 3 bases from J, with 13 bases in between. The CDR3 is 15 residues long. Here the CDR3 DNA reads TGTGCCAGCAGCGCCACCGGACGGACCAATCAGCCCCAGCATTTT. Amino acid sequence: CASSATGRTNQPQHF.

V gene TRBV28 combines with J gene TRBJ2-7; D gene ambiguous. The CDR3 is 16 residues long. CDR1 is MDHEN and CDR2 is SYDVKM in the germline V gene. The germline V and J ends were trimmed by 1 base and 9 bases, with 22 bases remaining between them. The CDR3: CASSLSLPRSQARQYF. The CDR3 DNA reads as TGTGCCAGCAGTTTATCTCTACCGAGGTCCCAGGCTCGGCAGTACTTC.

The rearrangement uses TRBV19 and TRBJ2-3; 12 bases align to TRBD2. V dropped 4 bases and J dropped 2; count of bases not matched to a gene: 4. This CDR3 is 16 amino acids long. CDR1 and CDR2 (germline): LNHDA, SQIVND (reference sequence). The CDR3 loop is CASSKRTSGTTDTQYF. The CDR3 DNA reads as TGTGCCAGTAGTAAGAGGACTAGCGGGACCACAGATACGCAGTATTTT.

This chain connects TRBV4-3 to TRBJ2-3; D not resolved. There are 12 residues in the CDR3. Trimming cost V 0 bases and J 6 bases, with 4 bases left between them. Germline V gene lookup returns CDR1 LGHNA and CDR2 YSLEER. DNA of the CDR3: TGCGCCAGCAGCCAAGAAGGTGATACGCAGTATTTT. Translation gives CASSQEGDTQYF.

The sample holds one count of this clone. This rearrangement joins TRBV13 to TRBJ2-5; unclear D gene. Germline CDR1 and CDR2: PRHDT and FYEKMQ (reference sequence). Deletions cut 2 bases from V and 2 bases from J, with 9 bases between. This CDR3 is built from 14 residues. DNA of the CDR3: TGTGCCAGCAGCTTAAAACTGATTCAAGAGACCCAGTACTTC. Residues: CASSLKLIQETQYF.

The chain combines TRBV24-1 with TRBJ2-5, with 13 nucleotides matching TRBD2. Germline lookup yields CDR1 KGHDR and CDR2 SFDVKD. The CDR3 covers 17 residues. V was clipped by 4 bases and J by 2 bases; unmatched bases: 6. CDR3 in amino acids: CATSERRLAGGQETQYF. The CDR3 coding sequence is TGTGCCACCAGTGAACGAAGACTAGCGGGAGGACAAGAGACCCAGTACTTC.

This clone was counted only a few times. The chain couples TRBV14 to TRBJ1-1; 7 nucleotides line up with TRBD1. Germline CDR1 SGHDN, CDR2 FVKESK. V was pared by 2 bases and J by 2 bases, with 8 bases of the junction left unmatched. The CDR3 loop spans 16 amino acids. The CDR3 loop is CASSQTGVGVNTEAFF. CDR3 sequence (DNA): TGTGCCAGCAGCCAAACAGGGGTGGGTGTAAACACTGAAGCTTTCTTT.

This sequence joins TRBV9 and TRBJ2-1; 9 positions match TRBD2. Germline CDR1 and CDR2: SGDLS and YYNGEE. The CDR3 contains 18 residues. Trimming removed 0 bases from V and 4 bases from J; junction bases left unmatched: 11. The CDR3 reads CASSVEGGLTSGYNEQFF. The CDR3 DNA reads TGTGCCAGCAGCGTAGAGGGCGGTTTGACTAGCGGTTACAATGAGCAGTTCTTC. The variable domain in full, completed from reference TRBV9 and TRBJ2-1, reads DSGVTQTPKHLITATGQRVTLRCSPRSGDLSVYWYQQSLDQGLQFLIQYYNGEERAKGNILERFSAQQFPDLHSELNLSSLELGDSALYFCASSVEGGLTSGYNEQFFGPGTRLTVL.

The chain links TRBV27 to TRBJ2-7, with unresolved D. The CDR3 runs to 13 residues. The germline V gene has CDR1 MNHEY and CDR2 SMNVEV (reference sequence). Trimming shortened V by 3 bases and J by 0 bases, and 6 bases separated the two germline ends. The CDR3: CASSFASSYEQYF. The CDR3 DNA is TGTGCCAGCAGTTTTGCAAGCTCCTACGAGCAGTACTTC.

The rearrangement links TRBV28 to TRBJ2-1; 10 nucleotides align to TRBD2. V gave up 6 bases and J gave up 10 bases; unmatched junction bases: 12. Germline V gene data show CDR1 as MDHEN and CDR2 as SYDVKM. CDR3 length equals 15 residues. DNA of the CDR3: TGTGCCAGCAGCTCCCCGGCTAGCGGGAGTCGAGAGCAGTTCTTC. It encodes CASSSPASGSREQFF.

This rearrangement joins TRBV28 to TRBJ2-5, with D possibly TRBD1 on 7 matching bases. V lost 3 bases to trimming and J lost 5 bases, with 19 bases between them. CDR3 length: 16 amino acids. Per the germline V gene, CDR1 is MDHEN and CDR2 is SYDVKM. The chain's CDR3 is CASSLNLLAGQETQYF. The DNA of the CDR3 is TGTGCCAGCAGTTTGAACCTCTTGGCGGGACAGGAGACCCAGTACTTC.

This chain connects TRBV30 to TRBJ1-2; D is ambiguous. CDR3 length: 12 amino acids. CDR1 is GTSNPN and CDR2 is SVGIG in the germline V gene (reference sequence). V gave up 2 bases and J gave up 8 bases, with 12 bases separating them. As DNA, the CDR3 is TGTGCCTGGAGTAGCGTTAGGCGAGGCTACACCTTC. Amino acids: CAWSSVRRGYTF.